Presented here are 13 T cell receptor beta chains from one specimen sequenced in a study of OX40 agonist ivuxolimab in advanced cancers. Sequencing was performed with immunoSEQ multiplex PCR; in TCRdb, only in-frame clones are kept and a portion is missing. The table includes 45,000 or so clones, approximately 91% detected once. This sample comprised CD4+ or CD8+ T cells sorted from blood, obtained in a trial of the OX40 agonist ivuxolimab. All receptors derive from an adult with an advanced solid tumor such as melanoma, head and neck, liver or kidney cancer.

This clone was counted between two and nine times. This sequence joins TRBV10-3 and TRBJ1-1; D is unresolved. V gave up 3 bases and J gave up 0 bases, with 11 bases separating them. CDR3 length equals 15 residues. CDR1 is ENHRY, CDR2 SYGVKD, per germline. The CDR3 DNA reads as TGTGCCATCAGTGACGAAGTCATGGTGAACACTGAAGCTTTCTTT. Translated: CAISDEVMVNTEAFF.

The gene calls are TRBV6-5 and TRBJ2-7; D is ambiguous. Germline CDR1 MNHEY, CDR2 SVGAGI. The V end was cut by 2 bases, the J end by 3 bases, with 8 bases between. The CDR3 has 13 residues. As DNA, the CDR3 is TGTGCCAGCAGTTACGGAGACGTCTACGAGCAGTACTTC. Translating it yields CASSYGDVYEQYF.

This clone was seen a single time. As DNA, the CDR3 is TGTGCCAGCACAGACGGAAACACCGGGGAGCTGTTTTTT. Protein: CASTDGNTGELFF. V gene TRBV5-6 combines with J gene TRBJ2-2; no clear D gene. Germline lookup yields CDR1 SGHDT and CDR2 YYEEEE. CDR3 size: 13 residues. V shed 6 bases and J shed 2 bases, with 8 bases lying between them.

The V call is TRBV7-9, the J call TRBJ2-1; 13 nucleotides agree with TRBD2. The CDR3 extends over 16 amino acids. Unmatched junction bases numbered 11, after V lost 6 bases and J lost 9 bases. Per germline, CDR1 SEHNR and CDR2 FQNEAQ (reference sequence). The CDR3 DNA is TGTGCCAGCAGGCCATCCGGGACTAGCGGGGCCAGTGAGCAGTTCTTC. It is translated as CASRPSGTSGASEQFF.

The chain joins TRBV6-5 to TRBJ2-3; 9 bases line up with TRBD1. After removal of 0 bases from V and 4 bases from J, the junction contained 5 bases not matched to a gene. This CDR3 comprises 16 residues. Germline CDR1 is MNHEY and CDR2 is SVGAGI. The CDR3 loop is CASSYSDRGIADTQYF. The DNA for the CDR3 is TGTGCCAGCAGTTACTCAGACAGGGGGATCGCAGATACGCAGTATTTT.

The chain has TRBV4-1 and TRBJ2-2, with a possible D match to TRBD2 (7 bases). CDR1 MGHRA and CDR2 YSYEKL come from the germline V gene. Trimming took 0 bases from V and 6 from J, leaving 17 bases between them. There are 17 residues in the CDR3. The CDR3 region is CASSQETRGASAGELFF. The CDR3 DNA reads TGCGCCAGCAGCCAAGAAACCCGGGGGGCCTCCGCCGGGGAGCTGTTTTTT.

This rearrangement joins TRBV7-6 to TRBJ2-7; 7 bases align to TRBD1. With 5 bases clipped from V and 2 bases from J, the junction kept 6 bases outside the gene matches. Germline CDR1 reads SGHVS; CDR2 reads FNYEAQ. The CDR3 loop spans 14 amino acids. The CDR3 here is CASSTGQTPYEQYF. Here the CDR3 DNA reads TGTGCCAGCAGCACGGGACAGACCCCCTACGAGCAGTACTTC.

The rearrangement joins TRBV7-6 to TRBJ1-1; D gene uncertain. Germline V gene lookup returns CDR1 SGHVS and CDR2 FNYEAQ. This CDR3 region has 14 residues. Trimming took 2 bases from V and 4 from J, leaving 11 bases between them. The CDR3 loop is CASSLNPAPTEAFF. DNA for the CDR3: TGTGCCAGCAGCTTAAATCCCGCGCCCACTGAAGCTTTCTTT.

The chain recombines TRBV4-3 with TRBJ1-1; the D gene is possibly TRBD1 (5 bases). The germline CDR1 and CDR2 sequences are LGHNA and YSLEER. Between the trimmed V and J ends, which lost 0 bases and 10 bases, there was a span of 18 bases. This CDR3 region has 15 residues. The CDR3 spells CASSQEWDSPPGAFF. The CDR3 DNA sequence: TGCGCCAGCAGCCAAGAATGGGACTCTCCCCCTGGAGCTTTCTTT.

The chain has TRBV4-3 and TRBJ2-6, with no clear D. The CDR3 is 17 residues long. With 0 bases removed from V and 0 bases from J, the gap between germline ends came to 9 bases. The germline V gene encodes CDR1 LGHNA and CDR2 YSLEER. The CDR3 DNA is TGCGCCAGCAGCCAAGACTTCCTGCTCTCTGGGGCCAACGTCCTGACTTTC. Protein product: CASSQDFLLSGANVLTF.

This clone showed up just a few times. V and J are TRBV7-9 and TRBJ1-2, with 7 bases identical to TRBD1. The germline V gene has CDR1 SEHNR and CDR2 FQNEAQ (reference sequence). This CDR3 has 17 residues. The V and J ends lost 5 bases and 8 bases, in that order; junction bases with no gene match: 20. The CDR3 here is CASSHPRGTASSEGYTF. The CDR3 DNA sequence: TGTGCCAGCAGCCATCCCCGCGGGACAGCCTCCTCCGAGGGCTACACCTTC.

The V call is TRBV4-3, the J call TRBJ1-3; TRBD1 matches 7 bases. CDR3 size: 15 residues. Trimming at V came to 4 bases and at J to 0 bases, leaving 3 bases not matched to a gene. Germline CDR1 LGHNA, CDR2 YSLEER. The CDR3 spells CASSPGTASGNTIYF. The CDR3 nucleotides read TGCGCCAGCAGCCCCGGGACAGCCTCTGGAAACACCATATATTTT.

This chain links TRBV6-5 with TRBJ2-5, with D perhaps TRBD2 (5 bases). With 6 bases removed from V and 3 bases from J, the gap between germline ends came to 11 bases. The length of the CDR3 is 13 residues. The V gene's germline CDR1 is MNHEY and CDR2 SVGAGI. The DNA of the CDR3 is TGTGCCAGCAGAAACCCAGCGGAAGAGACCCAGTACTTC. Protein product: CASRNPAEETQYF.